This T cell receptor beta chain was profiled in a study of cytomegalovirus exposure and HLA in healthy donors. As for this clone: Other DNA sequences in the sample encode the same CDR3.

CDR1 SGHRS and CDR2 YFSETQ come from the germline V gene. With 5 bases clipped from V and 2 bases from J, the junction kept 6 bases outside the gene matches. CDR3 size: 14 residues. PCR amplification relied on 60 Vbeta primers (plus 13 Jbeta primers). Assay used: immunoSEQ multiplex PCR; TCRdb lists only in-frame clones, some missing. The data hold about 160,000 clones, with roughly 79% observed a single time. This chain connects TRBV5-1 to TRBJ2-7; TRBD1 matches at 8 bases. The clonotype originates from a woman aged 50 to 60 in good health and CMV-seronegative. The sequenced sample consisted of PBMCs. The CDR3 here is CASSTGQGAYEQYF. The CDR3 nucleotides are TGCGCCAGCAGTACTGGACAGGGTGCCTACGAGCAGTACTTC.